Below, 6 T cell receptor beta chains from the same sample are listed, as sequenced in a study of blood T cell repertoires in COVID-19. Some clones are missing from TCRdb's copy, which holds only in-frame ones; the method was immunoSEQ multiplex PCR. The data contain around 450,000 clones, nearly 90% of them singletons. The specimen sequenced was PBMCs or T cells enriched from blood (not recorded which). The receptors derive from a woman aged 18-29 years with acute COVID-19.

The CDR3 bases are TGTGCCAGCAGCTTGGAGGGGGTAGGCAATCAGCCCCAGCATTTT. It specifies CASSLEGVGNQPQHF. This chain links TRBV5-6 with TRBJ1-5; maybe TRBD1 (6 bases). V was trimmed by 0 bases and J by 2 bases, leaving 9 bases between them. The CDR3 runs 15 residues. Germline assignment: CDR1 SGHDT and CDR2 YYEEEE.

This clone was counted between two and nine times. DNA for the CDR3: TGCAGCGCCCCTCTTTATCGACAGGGGGCTCGCTATGGCTACACCTTC. Residues: CSAPLYRQGARYGYTF. The rearrangement links TRBV29-1 to TRBJ1-2; 10 bases fit TRBD1. CDR1 SQVTM and CDR2 ANQGSEA come from the germline V gene. The length of the CDR3 is 16 residues. Germline trimming cut 7 bases from V and 4 bases from J; bases unmatched to any gene: 15.

This chain joins TRBV7-9 and TRBJ2-3; the match to TRBD2 covers 8 bases. The CDR3 spans 14 residues. The trim removed 1 base at V and 10 bases at J, leaving 7 bases unmatched. Germline CDR1 is SEHNR and CDR2 is FQNEAQ (reference sequence). The DNA of the CDR3 is TGTGCCAGCAGCTTAGGGACTAGCCCTCAGGCGCAGTATTTT. Its protein is CASSLGTSPQAQYF.

Details on this clone: Other DNA sequences in the same sample also yield this CDR3. V is TRBV12-3 or TRBV12-4 and J is TRBJ1-5; D is undetermined. With 3 bases removed from V and 6 bases from J, the gap between germline ends came to 9 bases. The CDR3 extends over 13 amino acids. CDR3 sequence (DNA): TGTGCCAGCAGTTTGACCACGGGTCAGCCCCAGCATTTT. This sequence encodes CASSLTTGQPQHF.

A single count supports this clone. CDR3 protein: CASSARQGFSGNTIYF. CDR3 DNA: TGTGCCAGCAGCGCCCGCCAGGGCTTCTCTGGAAACACCATATATTTT. V gene TRBV3-1 (or the pseudogene TRBV3-2) combines with J gene TRBJ1-3; tentatively, D is TRBD1 (5 bases). The CDR3 contains 16 residues. Germline-derived CDR1 and CDR2 are LGHDT and YNNKEL (reference sequence). V shed 5 bases and J shed 0 bases, with 14 bases lying between them.

The chain combines TRBV7-2 with TRBJ2-2; TRBD1 aligns across 9 bases. The germline gives CDR1 SGHTA, CDR2 FQGNSA. With 3 bases clipped from V and 7 bases from J, the junction kept 9 bases outside the gene matches. This CDR3 region has 16 residues. The CDR3 protein is CASSFTQGARGGELFF. The DNA for the CDR3 is TGTGCCAGCAGCTTTACACAGGGGGCTCGGGGCGGGGAGCTGTTTTTT. Supplemented by reference TRBV7-2 and TRBJ2-2, the full variable domain reads GAGVSQSPSNKVTEKGKDVELRCDPISGHTALYWYRQSLGQGLEFLIYFQGNSAPDKSGLPSDRFSAERTGGSVSTLTIQRTQQEDSAVYLCASSFTQGARGGELFFGEGSRLTVL.